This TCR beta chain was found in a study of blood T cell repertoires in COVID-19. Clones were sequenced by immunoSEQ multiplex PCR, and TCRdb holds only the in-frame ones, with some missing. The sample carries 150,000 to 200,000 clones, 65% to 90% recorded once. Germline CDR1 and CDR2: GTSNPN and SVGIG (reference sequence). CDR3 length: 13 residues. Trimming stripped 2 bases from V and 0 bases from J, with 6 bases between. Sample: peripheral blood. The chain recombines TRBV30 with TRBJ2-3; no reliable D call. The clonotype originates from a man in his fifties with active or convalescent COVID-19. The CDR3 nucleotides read TGTGCCTGGAGTACATCTAGCACAGATACGCAGTATTTT. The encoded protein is CAWSTSSTDTQYF.